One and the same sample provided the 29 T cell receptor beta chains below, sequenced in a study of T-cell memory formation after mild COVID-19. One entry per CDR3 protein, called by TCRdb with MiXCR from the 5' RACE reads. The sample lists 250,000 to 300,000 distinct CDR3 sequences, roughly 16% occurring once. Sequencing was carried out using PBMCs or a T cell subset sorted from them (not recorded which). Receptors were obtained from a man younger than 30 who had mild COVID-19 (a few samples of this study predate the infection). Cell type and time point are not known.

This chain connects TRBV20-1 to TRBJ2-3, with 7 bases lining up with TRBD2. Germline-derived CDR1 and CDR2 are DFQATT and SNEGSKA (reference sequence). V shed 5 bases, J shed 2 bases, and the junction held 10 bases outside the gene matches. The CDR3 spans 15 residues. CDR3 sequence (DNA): TGCAGTGCTTCCCTCTCCGGGGGGTACACAGATACGCAGTATTTT. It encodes CSASLSGGYTDTQYF.

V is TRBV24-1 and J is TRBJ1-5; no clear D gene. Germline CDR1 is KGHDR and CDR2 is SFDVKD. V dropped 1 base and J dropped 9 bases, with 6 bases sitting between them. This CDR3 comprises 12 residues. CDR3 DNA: TGTGCCACCAGTGATTTCGCCGGGCCCCAGCATTTT. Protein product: CATSDFAGPQHF.

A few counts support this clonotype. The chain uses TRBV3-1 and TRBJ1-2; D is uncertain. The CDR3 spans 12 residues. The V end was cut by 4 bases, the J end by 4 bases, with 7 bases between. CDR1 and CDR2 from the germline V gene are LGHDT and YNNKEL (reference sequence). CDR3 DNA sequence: TGTGCCAGCAGCCCCGGACGCTATGGCTACACCTTC. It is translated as CASSPGRYGYTF. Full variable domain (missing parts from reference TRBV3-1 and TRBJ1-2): DTAVSQTPKYLVTQMGNDKSIKCEQNLGHDTMYWYKQDSKKFLKIMFSYNNKELIINETVPNRFSPKSPDKAHLNLHINSLELGDSAVYFCASSPGRYGYTFGSGTRLTVV.

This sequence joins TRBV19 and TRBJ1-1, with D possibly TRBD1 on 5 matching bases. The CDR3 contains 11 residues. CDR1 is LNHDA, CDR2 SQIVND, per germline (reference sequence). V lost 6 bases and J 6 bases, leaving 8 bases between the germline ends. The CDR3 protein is CASSRDSEAFF. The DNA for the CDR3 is TGTGCCAGTAGCAGGGACTCTGAAGCTTTCTTT.

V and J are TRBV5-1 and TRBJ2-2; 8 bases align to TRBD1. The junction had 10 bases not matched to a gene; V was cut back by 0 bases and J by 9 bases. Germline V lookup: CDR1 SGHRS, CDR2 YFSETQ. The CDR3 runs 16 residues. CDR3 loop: CASSLGILDRVRELFF. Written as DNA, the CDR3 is TGCGCCAGCAGCTTGGGCATTCTGGACAGGGTCAGGGAGCTGTTTTTT.

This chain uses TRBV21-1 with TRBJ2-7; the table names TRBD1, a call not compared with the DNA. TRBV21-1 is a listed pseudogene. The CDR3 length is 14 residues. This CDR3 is CASSEWLGGSEQYF. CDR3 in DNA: TGTGCCAGCAGCGAATGGTTAGGGGGTAGCGAGCAGTACTTC.

This CDR3 is CASSRGGFQETQYF. The CDR3 DNA sequence: TGCGCCAGCAGCCGGGGGGGCTTCCAAGAGACCCAGTACTTC. V and J are TRBV5-1 and TRBJ2-5, with 8 bases identical to TRBD2. V shed 4 bases and J 1 base; nucleotides not matched to a gene: 3. This CDR3 contains 14 residues. Germline lookup yields CDR1 SGHRS and CDR2 YFSETQ.

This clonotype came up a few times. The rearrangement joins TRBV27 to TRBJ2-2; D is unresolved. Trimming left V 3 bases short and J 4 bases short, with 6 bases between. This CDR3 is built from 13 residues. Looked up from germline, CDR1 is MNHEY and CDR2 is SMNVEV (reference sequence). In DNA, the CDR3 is TGTGCCAGCAGTTTCTACGGCACCGGGGAGCTGTTTTTT. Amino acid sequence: CASSFYGTGELFF.

In nucleotides, the CDR3 is TGTGCCAGCTCGCCGACAGGGGTTGTCTATGGCTACACCTTC. This translates into CASSPTGVVYGYTF. The chain joins TRBV18 to TRBJ1-2, with TRBD1 matching over 8 bases. The CDR3 has 14 residues. CDR1 is KGHSH, CDR2 LQKENI, per germline. With V trimmed by 6 bases and J by 4 bases, 7 bases remained unmatched. Filled out from reference TRBV18 and TRBJ1-2, the complete variable domain reads NAGVMQNPRHLVRRRGQEARLRCSPMKGHSHVYWYRQLPEEGLKFMVYLQKENIIDESGMPKERFSAEFPKEGPSILRIQQVVRGDSAAYFCASSPTGVVYGYTFGSGTRLTVV.

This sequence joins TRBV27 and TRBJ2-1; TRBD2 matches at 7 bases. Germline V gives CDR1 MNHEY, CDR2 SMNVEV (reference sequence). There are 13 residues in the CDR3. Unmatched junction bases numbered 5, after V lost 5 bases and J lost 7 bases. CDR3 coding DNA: TGTGCCAGCAGTCCGAGCGGGACGAATGAGCAGTTCTTC. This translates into CASSPSGTNEQFF.

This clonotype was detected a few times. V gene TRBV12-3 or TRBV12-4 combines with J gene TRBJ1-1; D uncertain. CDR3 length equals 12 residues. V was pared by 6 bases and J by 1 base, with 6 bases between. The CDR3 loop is CASRPQNTEAFF. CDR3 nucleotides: TGTGCCAGCAGGCCACAGAACACTGAAGCTTTCTTT.

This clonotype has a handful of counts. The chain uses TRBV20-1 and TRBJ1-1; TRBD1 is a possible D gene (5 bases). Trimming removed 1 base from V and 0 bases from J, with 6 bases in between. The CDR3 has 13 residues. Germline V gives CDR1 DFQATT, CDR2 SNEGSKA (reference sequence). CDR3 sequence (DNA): TGCAGTGCTAGAGGACAGATGAACACTGAAGCTTTCTTT. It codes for CSARGQMNTEAFF.

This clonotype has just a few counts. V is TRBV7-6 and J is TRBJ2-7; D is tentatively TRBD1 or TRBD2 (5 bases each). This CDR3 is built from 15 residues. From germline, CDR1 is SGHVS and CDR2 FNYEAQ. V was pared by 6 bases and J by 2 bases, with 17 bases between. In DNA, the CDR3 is TGTGCCAGCAGTTCGACTCGGGACGGAGCCTACGAGCAGTACGTC. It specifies CASSSTRDGAYEQYV.

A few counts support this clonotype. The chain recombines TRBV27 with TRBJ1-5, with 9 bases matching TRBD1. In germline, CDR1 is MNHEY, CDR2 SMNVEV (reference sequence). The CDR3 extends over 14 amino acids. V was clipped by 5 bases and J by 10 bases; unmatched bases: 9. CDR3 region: CASSPRQGGSPQHF. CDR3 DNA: TGTGCCAGCAGTCCAAGACAGGGGGGGTCACCCCAGCATTTT.

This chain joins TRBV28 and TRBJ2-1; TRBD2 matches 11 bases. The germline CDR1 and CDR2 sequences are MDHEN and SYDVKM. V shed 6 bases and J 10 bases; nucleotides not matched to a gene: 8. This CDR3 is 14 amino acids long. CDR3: CASRVAGGPREQFF. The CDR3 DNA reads TGTGCCAGCAGAGTAGCGGGGGGGCCTAGGGAGCAGTTCTTC. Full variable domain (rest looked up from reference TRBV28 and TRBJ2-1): DVKVTQSSRYLVKRTGEKVFLECVQDMDHENMFWYRQDPGLGLRLIYFSYDVKMKEKGDIPEGYSVSREKKERFSLILESASTNQTSMYLCASRVAGGPREQFFGPGTRLTVL.

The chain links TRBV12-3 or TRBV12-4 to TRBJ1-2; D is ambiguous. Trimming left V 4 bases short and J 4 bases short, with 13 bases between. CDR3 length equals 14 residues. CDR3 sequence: CASSSSDGSYGYTF. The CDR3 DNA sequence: TGTGCCAGCAGTTCCTCGGACGGTTCCTATGGCTACACCTTC.

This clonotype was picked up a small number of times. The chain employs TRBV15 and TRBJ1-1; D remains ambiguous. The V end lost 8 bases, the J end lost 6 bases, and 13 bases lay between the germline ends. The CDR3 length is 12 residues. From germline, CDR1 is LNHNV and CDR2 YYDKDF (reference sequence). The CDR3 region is CATSSVFSEAFF. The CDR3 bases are TGTGCCACCTCCAGCGTCTTCTCTGAAGCTTTCTTT.

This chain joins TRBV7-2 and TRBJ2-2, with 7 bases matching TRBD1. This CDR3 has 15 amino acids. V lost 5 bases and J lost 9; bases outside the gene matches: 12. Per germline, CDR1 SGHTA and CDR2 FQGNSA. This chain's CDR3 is CASSPTGLGSRELFF. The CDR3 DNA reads TGTGCCAGCAGCCCGACAGGGTTAGGCTCGAGGGAGCTGTTTTTT.

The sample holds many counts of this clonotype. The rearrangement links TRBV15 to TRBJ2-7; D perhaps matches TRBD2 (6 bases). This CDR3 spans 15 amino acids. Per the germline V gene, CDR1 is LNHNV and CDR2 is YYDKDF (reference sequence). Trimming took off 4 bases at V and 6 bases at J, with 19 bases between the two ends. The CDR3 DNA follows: TGTGCCACCAGCACGGGCGGGGAAGGGCTAAGCGAGCAGTACTTC. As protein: CATSTGGEGLSEQYF. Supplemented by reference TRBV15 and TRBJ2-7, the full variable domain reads DAMVIQNPRYQVTQFGKPVTLSCSQTLNHNVMYWYQQKSSQAPKLLFHYYDKDFNNEADTPDNFQSRRPNTSFCFLDIRSPGLGDTAMYLCATSTGGEGLSEQYFGPGTRLTVT.

CDR3 protein: CASSLGESGTEAFF. The CDR3 DNA reads as TGTGCCAGCAGTTTAGGGGAGAGTGGCACTGAAGCTTTCTTT. The chain recombines TRBV12-3 or TRBV12-4 with TRBJ1-1, with D unresolved. This CDR3 comprises 14 residues. V gave up 1 base and J gave up 4 bases, with 10 bases separating them.

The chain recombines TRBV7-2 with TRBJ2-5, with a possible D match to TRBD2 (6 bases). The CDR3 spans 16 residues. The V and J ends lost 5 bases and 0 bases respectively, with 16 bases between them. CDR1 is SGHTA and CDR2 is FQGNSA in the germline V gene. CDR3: CASSPMDYLYQETQYF. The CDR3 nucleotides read TGTGCCAGCAGCCCGATGGACTATCTGTACCAAGAGACCCAGTACTTC.

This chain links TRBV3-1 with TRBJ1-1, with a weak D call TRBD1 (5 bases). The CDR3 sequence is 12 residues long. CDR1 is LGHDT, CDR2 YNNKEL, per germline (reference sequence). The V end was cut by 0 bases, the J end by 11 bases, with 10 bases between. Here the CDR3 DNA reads TGTGCCAGCAGCCAAGAGCAGGGTAGCGCTTTCTTT. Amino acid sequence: CASSQEQGSAFF.

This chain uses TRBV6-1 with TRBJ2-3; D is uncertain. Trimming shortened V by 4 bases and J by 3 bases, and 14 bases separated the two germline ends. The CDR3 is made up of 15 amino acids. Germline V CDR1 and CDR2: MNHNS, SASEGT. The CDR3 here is CASSGAPGGTDTQYF. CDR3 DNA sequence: TGTGCCAGCAGTGGGGCGCCCGGTGGTACAGATACGCAGTATTTT.

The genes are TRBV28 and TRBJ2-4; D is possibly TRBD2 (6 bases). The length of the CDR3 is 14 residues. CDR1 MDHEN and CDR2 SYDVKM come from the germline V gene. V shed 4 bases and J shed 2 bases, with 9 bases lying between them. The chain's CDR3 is CASSSAGSKNIQYF. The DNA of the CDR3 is TGTGCCAGCAGTTCGGCGGGGTCCAAAAACATTCAGTACTTC.

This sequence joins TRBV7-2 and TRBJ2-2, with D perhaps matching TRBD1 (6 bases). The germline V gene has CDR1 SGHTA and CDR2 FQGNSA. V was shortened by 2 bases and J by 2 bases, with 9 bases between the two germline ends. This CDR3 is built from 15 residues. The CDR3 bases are TGTGCCAGCAGCTTACGGACAGAAAACACCGGGGAGCTGTTTTTT. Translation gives CASSLRTENTGELFF.

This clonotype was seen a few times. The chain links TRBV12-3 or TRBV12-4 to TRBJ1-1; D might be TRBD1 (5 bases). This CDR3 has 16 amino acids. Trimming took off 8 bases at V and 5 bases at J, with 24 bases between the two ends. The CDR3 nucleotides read TGTGCCAGCTTTGGGGGTGGCCTGGGTATGGGAACTGAAGCTTTCTTT. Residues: CASFGGGLGMGTEAFF.

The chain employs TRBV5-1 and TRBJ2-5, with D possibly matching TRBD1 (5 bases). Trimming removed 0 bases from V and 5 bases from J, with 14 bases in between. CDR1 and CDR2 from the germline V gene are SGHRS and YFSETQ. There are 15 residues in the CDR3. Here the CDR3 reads CASSLASAGHETQYF. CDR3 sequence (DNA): TGCGCCAGCAGCTTGGCCTCAGCCGGACATGAGACCCAGTACTTC.

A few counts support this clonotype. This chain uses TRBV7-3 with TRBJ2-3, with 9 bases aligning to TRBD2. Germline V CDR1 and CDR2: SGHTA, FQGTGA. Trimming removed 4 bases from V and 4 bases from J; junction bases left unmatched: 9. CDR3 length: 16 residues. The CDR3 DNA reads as TGTGCCAGCAGCTCGCCAATAGCGGGGGCTTCAGATACGCAGTATTTT. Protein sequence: CASSSPIAGASDTQYF.

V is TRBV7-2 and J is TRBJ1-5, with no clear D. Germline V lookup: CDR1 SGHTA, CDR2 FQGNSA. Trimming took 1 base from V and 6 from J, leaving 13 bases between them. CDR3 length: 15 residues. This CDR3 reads CASSLGSPQRQPQHF. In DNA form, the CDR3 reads TGTGCCAGCAGCTTAGGTTCCCCACAGCGTCAGCCCCAGCATTTT.